A selection of T cell receptor beta chains follows, all from one sample in a study of blood T cell repertoires in COVID-19. Assay used: immunoSEQ multiplex PCR; TCRdb lists only in-frame clones, some missing. This table holds about 130,000 clones, about 80% found once. Sequencing input: peripheral blood. Receptors were obtained from a woman of 80 years or more with acute or convalescent COVID-19. The conserved cysteine and the conserved F or W are not part of the CDR3 here. Fields, in order: CDR3 protein, J gene, CDR3 length, clone size, V gene. Clone size is not always given. Where it is, it says once, few, many or a class for expanded clones.

CDR3 protein: ASSLERRGRNNEQF
J gene: TRBJ2-1
CDR3 length: 14
clone size: .
V gene: TRBV7-2

CDR3 protein: ASSVNQGSGNTIY
J gene: TRBJ1-3
CDR3 length: 13
clone size: .
V gene: TRBV9

CDR3 protein: ASSHEGLNTEAF
J gene: TRBJ1-1
CDR3 length: 12
clone size: .
V gene: TRBV3-1/TRBV3-2

CDR3 protein: ASREGTGMAYEQY
J gene: TRBJ2-7
CDR3 length: 13
clone size: few
V gene: TRBV5-1

CDR3 protein: ASSLRGTGDWGEGYT
J gene: TRBJ1-2
CDR3 length: 15
clone size: .
V gene: TRBV5-1

CDR3 protein: ASSTRQGHEQY
J gene: TRBJ2-7
CDR3 length: 11
clone size: .
V gene: TRBV5-1

CDR3 protein: ASTTTGSNSPLH
J gene: TRBJ1-6
CDR3 length: 12
clone size: .
V gene: TRBV19

CDR3 protein: ASSLSGSGNTIY
J gene: TRBJ1-3
CDR3 length: 12
clone size: .
V gene: TRBV7-9

CDR3 protein: ASSPARTGDTEAF
J gene: TRBJ1-1
CDR3 length: 13
clone size: .
V gene: TRBV5-1

CDR3 protein: ASSLGGRVTDTQY
J gene: TRBJ2-3
CDR3 length: 13
clone size: once
V gene: TRBV27

CDR3 protein: ASSYSQGPNEKLF
J gene: TRBJ1-4
CDR3 length: 13
clone size: .
V gene: TRBV7-2

CDR3 protein: AWRTGGTGELF
J gene: TRBJ2-2
CDR3 length: 11
clone size: .
V gene: TRBV30

CDR3 protein: ASSLRQGAYEQY
J gene: TRBJ2-7
CDR3 length: 12
clone size: .
V gene: TRBV4-1

CDR3 protein: ASSPLSGAGGGSTDTQY
J gene: TRBJ2-3
CDR3 length: 17
clone size: .
V gene: TRBV3-1/TRBV3-2

CDR3 protein: ASSSIPWGRLFTDTQY
J gene: TRBJ2-3
CDR3 length: 16
clone size: .
V gene: TRBV11-2

CDR3 protein: ASFSGGGQPQH
J gene: TRBJ1-5
CDR3 length: 11
clone size: .
V gene: TRBV18

CDR3 protein: AWSADRVDTQY
J gene: TRBJ2-3
CDR3 length: 11
clone size: once
V gene: TRBV30

CDR3 protein: ASSNTRGGQRNEQF
J gene: TRBJ2-1
CDR3 length: 14
clone size: .
V gene: TRBV7-2

CDR3 protein: ASSQDGGMGDTQY
J gene: TRBJ2-3
CDR3 length: 13
clone size: once
V gene: TRBV4-3